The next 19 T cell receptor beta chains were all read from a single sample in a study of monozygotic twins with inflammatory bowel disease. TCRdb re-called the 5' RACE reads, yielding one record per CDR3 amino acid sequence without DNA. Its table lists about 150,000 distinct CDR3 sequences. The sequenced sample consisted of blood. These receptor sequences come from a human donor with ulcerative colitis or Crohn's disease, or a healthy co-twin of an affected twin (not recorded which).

The CDR3 is CASSIIDEQFF. The V call is TRBV19, the J call TRBJ2-1. The CDR3 runs 11 residues. Germline V CDR1 and CDR2: LNHDA, SQIVND (reference sequence).

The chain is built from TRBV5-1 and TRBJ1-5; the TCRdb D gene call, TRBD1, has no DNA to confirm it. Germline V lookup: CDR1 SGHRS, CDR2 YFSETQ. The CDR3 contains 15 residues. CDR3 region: CASRMGTGGNQPQHF.

CDR3: CASSSPTGGVTMSTFF. This chain connects TRBV11-2 to TRBJ2-1; lacking DNA, the TRBD1 call made by TCRdb goes unchecked. The CDR3 covers 16 residues. Looked up from germline, CDR1 is SGHAT and CDR2 is FQNNGV.

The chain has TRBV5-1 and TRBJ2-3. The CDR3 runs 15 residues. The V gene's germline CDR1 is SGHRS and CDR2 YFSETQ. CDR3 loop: CASSLTLDGPDTQYF.

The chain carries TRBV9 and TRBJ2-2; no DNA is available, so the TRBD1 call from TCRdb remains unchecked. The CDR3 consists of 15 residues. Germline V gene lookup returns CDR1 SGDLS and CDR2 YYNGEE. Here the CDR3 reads CASSDQGAPGGELFF. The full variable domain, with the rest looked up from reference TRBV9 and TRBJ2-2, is DSGVTQTPKHLITATGQRVTLRCSPRSGDLSVYWYQQSLDQGLQFLIQYYNGEERAKGNILERFSAQQFPDLHSELNLSSLELGDSALYFCASSDQGAPGGELFFGEGSRLTVL.

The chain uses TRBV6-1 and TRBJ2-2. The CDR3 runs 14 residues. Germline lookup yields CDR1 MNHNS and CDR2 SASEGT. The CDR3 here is CASSLNQNTGELFF.

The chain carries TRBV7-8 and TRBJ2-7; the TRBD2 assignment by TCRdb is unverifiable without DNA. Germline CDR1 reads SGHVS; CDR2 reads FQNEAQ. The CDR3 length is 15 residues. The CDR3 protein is CASSLTSGKVNEQYF.

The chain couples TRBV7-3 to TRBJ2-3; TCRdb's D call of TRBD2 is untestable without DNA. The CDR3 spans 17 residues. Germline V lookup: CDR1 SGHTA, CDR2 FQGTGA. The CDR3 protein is CASSPNGLADSTDTQYF.

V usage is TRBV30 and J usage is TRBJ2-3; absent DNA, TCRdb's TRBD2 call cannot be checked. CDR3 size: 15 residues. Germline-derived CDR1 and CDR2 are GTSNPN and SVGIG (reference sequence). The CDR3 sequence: CAWSVYAAIADTQYF.

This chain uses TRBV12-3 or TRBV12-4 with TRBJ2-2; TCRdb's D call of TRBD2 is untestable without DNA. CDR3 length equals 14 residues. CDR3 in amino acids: CASSGEEATGELFF.

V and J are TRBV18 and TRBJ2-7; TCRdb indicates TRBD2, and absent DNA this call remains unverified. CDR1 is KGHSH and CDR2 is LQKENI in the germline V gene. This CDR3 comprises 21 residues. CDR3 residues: CASSPPLISGTSGRLNYEQYF. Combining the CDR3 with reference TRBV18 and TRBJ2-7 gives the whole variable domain NAGVMQNPRHLVRRRGQEARLRCSPMKGHSHVYWYRQLPEEGLKFMVYLQKENIIDESGMPKERFSAEFPKEGPSILRIQQVVRGDSAAYFCASSPPLISGTSGRLNYEQYFGPGTRLTVT.

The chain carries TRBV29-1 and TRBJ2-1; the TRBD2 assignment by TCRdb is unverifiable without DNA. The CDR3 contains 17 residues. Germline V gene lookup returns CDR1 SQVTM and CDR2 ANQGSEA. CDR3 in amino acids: CSVEGGLAGAWVNEQFF.

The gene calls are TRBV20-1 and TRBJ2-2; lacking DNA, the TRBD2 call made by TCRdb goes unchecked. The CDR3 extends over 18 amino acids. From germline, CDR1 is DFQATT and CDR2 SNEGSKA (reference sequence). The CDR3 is CSARTPRGGLAGSGELFF.

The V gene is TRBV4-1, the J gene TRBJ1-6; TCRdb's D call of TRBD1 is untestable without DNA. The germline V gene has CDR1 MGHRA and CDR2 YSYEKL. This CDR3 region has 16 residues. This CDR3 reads CASSPFADSGNSPLHF.

The CDR3 loop is CASSLSSTDTQYF. The rearrangement links TRBV12-3 or TRBV12-4 to TRBJ2-3. The CDR3 has 13 amino acids.

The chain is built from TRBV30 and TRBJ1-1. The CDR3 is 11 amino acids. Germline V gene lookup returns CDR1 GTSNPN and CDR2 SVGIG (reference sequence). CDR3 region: CAWLLRTEAFF.

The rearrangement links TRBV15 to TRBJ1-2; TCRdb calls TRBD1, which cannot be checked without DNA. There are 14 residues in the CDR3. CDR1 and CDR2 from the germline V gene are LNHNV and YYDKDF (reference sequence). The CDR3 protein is CATSREETGYGYTF.

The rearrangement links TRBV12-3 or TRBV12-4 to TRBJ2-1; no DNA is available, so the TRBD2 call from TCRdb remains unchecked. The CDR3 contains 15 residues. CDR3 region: CASSARLARYNEQFF.

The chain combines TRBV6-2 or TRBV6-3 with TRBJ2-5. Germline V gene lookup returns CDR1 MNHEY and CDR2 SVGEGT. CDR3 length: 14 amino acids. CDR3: CASSYSRKQETQYF.